This T cell receptor beta chain was observed in a study of regulatory T cells in long-lasting Graves disease. Turning to this clonotype: Its antigen is as yet unknown.

The study's findings and limits: Patients with persistent disease shared 2,741 public clonotypes, outpacing the 966 shared by new patients.

The time point was: newly diagnosed GD, antithyroid drugs for less than 3 months. There was RNA extracted from PBMCs, and the TCR library was made from it. Patient provenance is recorded as an endocrinology department in Xi'an, China. Arm-PCR of CDR3 regions and iRepertoire HTBI primers were used to build TCR beta libraries. Via MiXCR, TCRdb re-called the multiplex PCR reads, giving one row per CDR3 protein. The table has around 420,000 distinct CDR3 sequences, approximately 16% seen once. CDR3 length: 16 residues. Germline V gene lookup returns CDR1 MNHEY and CDR2 SVGAGI. V lost 3 bases and J 4 bases, leaving 13 bases between the germline ends. Another study also made use of these data, one on T cells in Graves' hyperthyroidism and ophthalmopathy. That work adds: In the first-round RT-PCR of the TCR CDR3, the HTBI primer set was used.

The V call is TRBV6-5, the J call TRBJ1-6; D unresolved. Sequenced here: peripheral blood mononuclear cells (PBMCs), sampled at new diagnosis, from a patient treated with antithyroid drugs. The receptor was derived from a woman between 40 and 50 years old with Graves disease. CDR3 protein: CASSYLPVLYNSPLHF. DNA of the CDR3: TGTGCCAGCAGTTATTTGCCAGTACTATATAATTCACCCCTCCACTTT.